These 19 T cell receptor beta chains came from one sample sequenced in a study of OX40 agonist ivuxolimab in advanced cancers. Measured with immunoSEQ multiplex PCR; TCRdb has only the in-frame clones, and not every one. The sample holds some 37,000 clones, about 88% seen once. The specimen comprised CD4+ or CD8+ T cells sorted from blood, sampled in a trial of the OX40 agonist ivuxolimab. Receptors originate from an adult with an advanced solid tumor such as melanoma, head and neck, liver or kidney cancer.

The chain links TRBV7-8 to TRBJ2-5, with TRBD2 identical over 11 bases. This CDR3 has 17 residues. V shed 3 bases and J 5 bases; nucleotides not matched to a gene: 11. CDR1 is SGHVS and CDR2 is FQNEAQ in the germline V gene. Written as DNA, the CDR3 is TGTGCCAGCAGCTTGAGGGCTAGCGGGGGGACGGGTGAGACCCAGTACTTC. It is translated as CASSLRASGGTGETQYF.

The chain is built from TRBV7-2 and TRBJ2-3; D is undetermined. Looked up from germline, CDR1 is SGHTA and CDR2 is FQGNSA. This CDR3 is built from 15 residues. V lost 1 base to trimming and J lost 0 bases, with 8 bases between them. CDR3 residues: CASSLVGGSTDTQYF. Here the CDR3 DNA reads TGTGCCAGCAGCTTAGTCGGCGGTAGCACAGATACGCAGTATTTT.

This clone has more than one count but fewer than ten. CDR3 amino acids: CASSLLGHRGNTGELFF. CDR3 nucleotide sequence: TGTGCCAGCAGCTTATTAGGGCACAGGGGCAACACCGGGGAGCTGTTTTTT. The chain couples TRBV7-3 to TRBJ2-2, with TRBD1 matching over 7 bases. V shed 2 bases, J shed 2 bases, and the junction held 8 bases outside the gene matches. The germline CDR1 and CDR2 sequences are SGHTA and FQGTGA. The CDR3 sequence is 17 residues long. The whole variable domain, filled in from reference TRBV7-3 and TRBJ2-2, reads GAGVSQTPSNKVTEKGKYVELRCDPISGHTALYWYRQSLGQGPEFLIYFQGTGAADDSGLPNDRFFAVRPEGSVSTLKIQRTERGDSAVYLCASSLLGHRGNTGELFFGEGSRLTVL.

This clone was seen just once. V is TRBV7-3 and J is TRBJ1-5; possibly TRBD1 for D (6 bases). The CDR3 is 17 residues long. Germline V gene sequence: CDR1 SGHTA, CDR2 FQGTGA. V was cut by 7 bases and J by 6 bases, with 25 bases left in between. The CDR3 sequence is CASTPLERSRGGQPQHF. The CDR3, as DNA: TGTGCCAGCACCCCTCTTGAGCGGAGCAGGGGAGGTCAGCCCCAGCATTTT.

The J gene is TRBJ2-7, the V gene TRBV19; D tentatively reads TRBD1 or TRBD2 (5 bases each). The CDR3 extends over 13 amino acids. CDR1 and CDR2 from the germline V gene are LNHDA and SQIVND (reference sequence). With 3 bases removed from V and 6 bases from J, the gap between germline ends came to 12 bases. CDR3 DNA: TGTGCCAGTAGTATGTGGGGGTACGGCGAGCAGTACTTC. Protein product: CASSMWGYGEQYF.

V usage is TRBV18 and J usage is TRBJ1-4; no firm D call. The V gene lost 3 bases and the J gene lost 8 bases, with 13 bases spanning the gap. This CDR3 comprises 14 residues. CDR1 and CDR2 from the germline V gene are KGHSH and LQKENI. The CDR3 loop is CASSPGPHFEKLFF. The CDR3 region has the DNA TGTGCCAGCTCACCTGGGCCTCATTTCGAAAAACTGTTTTTT.

In its sample, this clone was seen once. This rearrangement joins TRBV4-1 to TRBJ1-5, with TRBD1 as a possible D gene (5 bases). Trimming shortened V by 4 bases and J by 5 bases, and 21 bases separated the two germline ends. This CDR3 is built from 17 residues. Germline CDR1 and CDR2: MGHRA and YSYEKL. The CDR3 DNA follows: TGCGCCAGCAGCCCCTCGATTCTGACAGTCCCGGATCAGCCCCAGCATTTT. Its translation: CASSPSILTVPDQPQHF.

This rearrangement joins TRBV15 to TRBJ2-1; TRBD2 matches at 13 bases. This CDR3 is built from 18 residues. With 1 base clipped from V and 0 bases from J, the junction kept 3 bases outside the gene matches. Germline lookup yields CDR1 LNHNV and CDR2 YYDKDF (reference sequence). The CDR3 sequence is CATSRGLAGGSSYNEQFF. The CDR3 DNA is TGTGCCACCAGCAGAGGACTAGCGGGGGGTAGCTCCTACAATGAGCAGTTCTTC.

The rearrangement uses TRBV7-8 and TRBJ2-1; possible D gene TRBD2, 7 bases. From germline, CDR1 is SGHVS and CDR2 FQNEAQ. V shed 3 bases and J shed 4 bases, with 16 bases lying between them. The length of the CDR3 is 16 residues. CDR3 in amino acids: CASSFKGGGKYNEQFF. In nucleotides, the CDR3 is TGTGCCAGCAGCTTTAAAGGGGGGGGAAAATACAATGAGCAGTTCTTC. Filled out from reference TRBV7-8 and TRBJ2-1, the complete variable domain reads GAGVSQSPRYKVAKRGQDVALRCDPISGHVSLFWYQQALGQGPEFLTYFQNEAQLDKSGLPSDRFFAERPEGSVSTLKIQRTQQEDSAVYLCASSFKGGGKYNEQFFGPGTRLTVL.

This sequence joins TRBV7-9 and TRBJ2-7, with unresolved D. Trimming pared 2 bases from V and 5 bases from J, leaving 4 bases between. The V gene's germline CDR1 is SEHNR and CDR2 FQNEAQ (reference sequence). CDR3 length equals 11 residues. Here the CDR3 DNA reads TGTGCCAGCAGCTTAATCGACGAGCAGTACTTC. As protein: CASSLIDEQYF. Looking up the rest from reference TRBV7-9 and TRBJ2-7 gives the full variable domain: DTGVSQNPRHKITKRGQNVTFRCDPISEHNRLYWYRQTLGQGPEFLTYFQNEAQLEKSRLLSDRFSAERPKGSFSTLEIQRTEQGDSAMYLCASSLIDEQYFGPGTRLTVT.

The chain links TRBV27 to TRBJ1-1, with D possibly TRBD1 on 5 matching bases. V was trimmed by 3 bases and J by 5 bases, leaving 13 bases between them. Germline-derived CDR1 and CDR2 are MNHEY and SMNVEV (reference sequence). The CDR3 covers 14 residues. The CDR3: CASSFWGRETEAFF. The CDR3 DNA reads TGTGCCAGCAGTTTTTGGGGGAGAGAGACTGAAGCTTTCTTT.

This chain uses TRBV27 with TRBJ2-3, with TRBD1 as a possible D gene (5 bases). The CDR3 runs to 21 residues. Germline V CDR1 and CDR2: MNHEY, SMNVEV (reference sequence). Between the trimmed V and J ends, which lost 5 bases and 7 bases, there was a span of 37 bases. DNA of the CDR3: TGTGCCAGCAGTACATTGATAAGGGGAAGGTCCCATACCAGGGCGTCAAATACGCAGTATTTT. Translated, it gives CASSTLIRGRSHTRASNTQYF.

This clone was detected only once. The chain recombines TRBV5-8 with TRBJ2-1, with D possibly matching TRBD1 (5 bases). From germline, CDR1 is SGHTS and CDR2 YDEGEE. Trimming removed 7 bases at V and 4 bases at J, with 15 bases between. The length of the CDR3 is 14 residues. The CDR3 here is CASGIGQAYNEQFF. As DNA, the CDR3 is TGTGCCAGCGGCATTGGACAAGCATACAATGAGCAGTTCTTC.

V and J are TRBV7-9 and TRBJ1-3, with D maybe TRBD1 (5 bases). Germline CDR1 reads SEHNR; CDR2 reads FQNEAQ (reference sequence). The V end was cut by 3 bases, the J end by 2 bases, with 17 bases between. There are 17 residues in the CDR3. The CDR3 DNA is TGTGCCAGCAGCTTCCCTTGGGGCAGGGTAACTGGAAACACCATATATTTT. Protein product: CASSFPWGRVTGNTIYF.

The sample holds one count of this clone. This chain links TRBV19 with TRBJ2-1; 13 bases are shared with TRBD2. The CDR3 contains 16 residues. The germline CDR1 and CDR2 sequences are LNHDA and SQIVND (reference sequence). V lost 4 bases and J lost 5; bases outside the gene matches: 5. The CDR3 here is CASSTEGLAGNNEQFF. The CDR3 nucleotides read TGTGCCAGTAGTACAGAGGGACTAGCGGGGAACAATGAGCAGTTCTTC.

This chain connects TRBV28 to TRBJ1-2; TRBD1 aligns across 8 bases. Trimming took 7 bases from V and 4 from J; bases not matched to a gene: 11. The CDR3 sequence is 15 residues long. CDR1 is MDHEN and CDR2 is SYDVKM in the germline V gene. CDR3 DNA sequence: TGTGCCAGCAAAGAGGGGACAGGCACGGTCTATGGCTACACCTTC. This sequence encodes CASKEGTGTVYGYTF.

The chain is built from TRBV19 and TRBJ2-5; perhaps D is TRBD1 or TRBD2 (5 bases each). Trimming took off 1 base at V and 1 base at J, with 16 bases between the two ends. This CDR3 spans 17 amino acids. CDR1 and CDR2 (germline): LNHDA, SQIVND (reference sequence). The chain's CDR3 is CASSIGRDGFVQETQYF. Here the CDR3 DNA reads TGTGCCAGTAGTATAGGACGGGACGGCTTTGTCCAAGAGACCCAGTACTTC. The full variable domain, its missing parts supplied by reference TRBV19 and TRBJ2-5, is DGGITQSPKYLFRKEGQNVTLSCEQNLNHDAMYWYRQDPGQGLRLIYYSQIVNDFQKGDIAEGYSVSREKKESFPLTVTSAQKNPTAFYLCASSIGRDGFVQETQYFGPGTRLLVL.

CDR3 protein: CASSEGAGGPVYEQYF. In DNA form, the CDR3 reads TGTGCCAGCAGTGAAGGAGCGGGAGGGCCGGTCTACGAGCAGTACTTC. This chain uses TRBV6-1 with TRBJ2-7; 10 bases map to TRBD2. The CDR3 spans 16 residues. Germline CDR1 is MNHNS and CDR2 is SASEGT. Losses at the gene ends were 1 base for V and 3 bases for J; bases not matched to a gene: 6.

CDR3 region: CASSLSGARAEQYF. The CDR3 bases are TGTGCCAGCAGTTTATCGGGGGCTAGGGCCGAGCAGTACTTC. The chain couples TRBV27 to TRBJ2-7; TRBD1 might be the D (6 bases). Trimming took off 0 bases at V and 6 bases at J, with 12 bases between the two ends. The CDR3 sequence is 14 residues long. The germline gives CDR1 MNHEY, CDR2 SMNVEV (reference sequence).